These T cell receptor beta chains were read from a single sample in a study of T cells after yellow fever vaccination. TCRdb reprocessed the 5' RACE reads with MiXCR, giving one entry per CDR3 protein. This table has 300,000 to 350,000 distinct CDR3 sequences, 3% to 4.5% appearing once. Material: PBMCs, obtained 5 days after the yellow fever booster vaccination. These receptors were taken from a man aged 18 to 29 who received the YFV17D yellow fever vaccine. Both conserved end residues are part of each CDR3. The order of the fields is J gene, clone size, D gene, V gene, CDR3 DNA, CDR3 protein. D genes are given only for firm matches. Size tells how often a clone was seen (once, few, many) or the class of an expanded clone, and some rows leave it out.

TRBJ2-4	many	-	TRBV12-5	TGTGCTAGTGGTTTAGGGACTCCAGCCAAAAACATTCAGTACTTC	CASGLGTPAKNIQYF
TRBJ2-2	many	-	TRBV5-1	TGCGCCACCTACCCTGAGGAGGGGTCCCGCTTCCCGCTTCCGAACACCGGGGAGCTGTTTTTT	CATYPEEGSRFPLPNTGELFF
TRBJ2-3	-	TRBD2	TRBV27	TGTGCCAGCAGTTTAGGCGGGGGAGTTACAGATACGCAGTATTTT	CASSLGGGVTDTQYF
TRBJ2-1	few	-	TRBV4-3	TGCGCCAGCAGCCCAGTAGCGACCTACAATGAGCAGTTCTTC	CASSPVATYNEQFF
TRBJ2-5	few	-	TRBV10-3	TGTGCCATCAGTGATCCCTTCCGGGGGAGCCAAGAGACCCAGTACTTC	CAISDPFRGSQETQYF
TRBJ1-6	many	-	TRBV7-8	TGTGCCAGCAGCTCACGGGGGGGGGGCGCGGAATCACCCCTCCACTTT	CASSSRGGGAESPLHF
TRBJ1-1	-	-	TRBV7-9	TGTGCCAGCAGCCTAAACAGGGCTGAAGCTTTCTTT	CASSLNRAEAFF
TRBJ2-2	few	-	TRBV19	TGTGCCAGTAGTATCTCAGGGACCGGGGAGCTGTTTTTT	CASSISGTGELFF
TRBJ1-1	-	-	TRBV6-5	TGTGCCAGCAGTTACTCATGGGTTCTAGGCACTGAAGCTTTCTTT	CASSYSWVLGTEAFF
TRBJ1-6	few	-	TRBV7-9	TGTGCCAGTCCGAAATCGCCCCTCCACTTT	CASPKSPLHF
TRBJ1-2	few	TRBD1	TRBV5-1	TGCGCCAGCAGCGGGGACAGAGACGCATACTATGGCTACACCTTC	CASSGDRDAYYGYTF
TRBJ1-5	-	-	TRBV6-2/TRBV6-3	TGTGCCAGCAGTTACACGGGCCGGCCCCAGCATTTT	CASSYTGRPQHF
TRBJ1-2	many	-	TRBV4-1	TGCGCCAGCAGTCGAATCGGAGGGAACCAGTATGGCTACACCTTC	CASSRIGGNQYGYTF
TRBJ2-1	many	-	TRBV6-5	TGTGCCAGCCGGGACACGTACAATGAGCAGTTCTTC	CASRDTYNEQFF
TRBJ2-7	few	-	TRBV2	TGTGCCAGCAGTGAAGTGTGGACAGACCCTTACGAGCAGTACTTC	CASSEVWTDPYEQYF
TRBJ1-1	few	-	TRBV11-2	TGTGCCAGCAGCCCTACAGGGTTGGCTGAAGCTTTCTTT	CASSPTGLAEAFF
TRBJ1-1	few	-	TRBV6-5	TGTGCCAGCAGTTACTACCTAGGGAGGAACACTGAAGCTTTCTTT	CASSYYLGRNTEAFF
TRBJ2-2	-	TRBD2	TRBV12-3/TRBV12-4	TGTGCCAGCATCGAAGGACTAGCGGGGGCCGGGGAGCTGTTTTTT	CASIEGLAGAGELFF
TRBJ1-6	few	-	TRBV14	TGTGCGAGTCAGCGGTCGAAGGGCTCCTATAATTCACCCCTCCACTTT	CASQRSKGSYNSPLHF
TRBJ1-2	many	-	TRBV4-3	TGCGCCAGCAGCCAAGATGCCCCGACTCACTATGGCTACACCTTC	CASSQDAPTHYGYTF
TRBJ1-1	few	-	TRBV30	TGTGCCTGGAGATTCGGCGGAAAAGATGCTTTCTTT	CAWRFGGKDAFF
TRBJ1-2	few	TRBD1	TRBV29-1	TGCAGCGTAGGGGACAGGGGCTACACCTTC	CSVGDRGYTF
TRBJ2-7	-	-	TRBV6-5	TGTGCCAGCAGTTCCGTTAGCGTCCTGAGCTCCTACGAGCAGTACTTC	CASSSVSVLSSYEQYF
TRBJ2-3	-	-	TRBV24-1	TGTGCCACCAGTGACTACCGAGCGGGCACAGATACGCAGTATTTT	CATSDYRAGTDTQYF
TRBJ1-3	-	TRBD1	TRBV5-1	TGCGCCAGCAGCTTCCAGGGGGCAAGCTCTGGAAACACCATATATTTT	CASSFQGASSGNTIYF
TRBJ2-3	many	-	TRBV9	TGTGCCAGCAGCGCGCCAAAGGGATCAGGGTTAACAGATACGCAGTATTTT	CASSAPKGSGLTDTQYF
TRBJ2-3	-	-	TRBV5-1	TGCGCCAGCAGCTTGGAAACTTCGGTGGATACGCAGTATTTT	CASSLETSVDTQYF
TRBJ2-6	-	-	TRBV30	TGTGCCTGGAGGGTGTCCGGGGCCAACGTCCTGACTTTC	CAWRVSGANVLTF
TRBJ2-3	many	-	TRBV4-1	TGCGCCAGCAGCCTTACCTGGGGATTCTATAAATCTAGCACAGATACGCAGTATTTT	CASSLTWGFYKSSTDTQYF
TRBJ1-1	many	-	TRBV7-9	TGTGCCAGCAGACACACCACAGGAGGAGGAACTGAAGCTTTCTTT	CASRHTTGGGTEAFF
TRBJ2-5	many	-	TRBV2	TGTGCCAGCGCGAAAACTACAGGGCCTGGGGCCCAGTACTTC	CASAKTTGPGAQYF
TRBJ2-3	few	TRBD1	TRBV6-6	TGTGCCAGCAGCCAACCGGGACAGGGGAAGTTCGCGCAGTATTTT	CASSQPGQGKFAQYF
TRBJ2-2	few	-	TRBV29-1	TGCAGCGTTGCAACGGGATCGAACACCGGGGAGCTGTTTTTT	CSVATGSNTGELFF
TRBJ2-3	few	-	TRBV24-1	TGTGCCACCAGTGAAGCTAGCACAGATACGCAGTATTTT	CATSEASTDTQYF
TRBJ1-6	many	-	TRBV6-5	TGTGCCAGCCGGAGCTCCTATAATTCACCCCTCCACTTT	CASRSSYNSPLHF
TRBJ1-5	few	-	TRBV4-1	TGCGCCAGCAGCCAATTCGTTGCCGACAGGATCGGTCAGCCCCAGCATTTT	CASSQFVADRIGQPQHF
TRBJ2-5	many	-	TRBV7-2	TGTGCCAGCAGCTCCGGCCCTACGGTGGCCCAGTACTTC	CASSSGPTVAQYF
TRBJ2-5	many	-	TRBV6-2/TRBV6-3	TGTGCCAGCAGTTACAGCGCGGGGATAGGAGAGACCCAGTACTTC	CASSYSAGIGETQYF
TRBJ2-5	few	-	TRBV7-2	TGTGCCAGCAGCCCACGGGGTCCCACGGGGGAGACCCAGTACTTC	CASSPRGPTGETQYF
TRBJ2-5	few	TRBD2	TRBV5-1	TGCGCCAGCAGCGCCGGGACTACCGGGGAGACCCAGTACTTC	CASSAGTTGETQYF
TRBJ2-2	few	TRBD2	TRBV2	TGTGCCAGCAGTGGCCCCTTAGCGGGGACCCAAGCCGGGGAGCTGTTTTTT	CASSGPLAGTQAGELFF
TRBJ2-5	-	-	TRBV5-1	TGCGCCAGCAGCCGCTCCGGGGGGCCCGGAGAGACCCAGTACTTC	CASSRSGGPGETQYF
TRBJ1-5	many	-	TRBV7-8	TGTGCCAGCAGCTTTCTCGGTGATCAGCCCCAGCATTTT	CASSFLGDQPQHF
TRBJ2-3	many	-	TRBV7-9	TGTGCCAGCAGCTTAGATTTGGGCGGGGATACGCAGTATTTT	CASSLDLGGDTQYF